What follows are 5 T cell receptor beta chains derived from one specimen sequenced in a study of blood T cell repertoires in COVID-19. Sequencing used immunoSEQ multiplex PCR; TCRdb keeps in-frame clones, though not all of them. Of 350,000 to 500,000 clones listed, more than 70% are singletons. What was sequenced was PBMCs or T cells enriched from blood (not recorded which). These receptors all stem from a woman between 18 and 30 years old who had been exposed to COVID-19.

The V and J genes are TRBV6-5 and TRBJ1-2; 7 bases agree with TRBD1. V lost 6 bases and J lost 4; bases outside the gene matches: 5. The CDR3 has 13 residues. CDR1 and CDR2 from the germline V gene are MNHEY and SVGAGI. The CDR3 spells CASSLGDSYGYTF. The CDR3 DNA follows: TGTGCCAGCAGCCTCGGGGACAGCTATGGCTACACCTTC.

This sequence joins TRBV10-3 and TRBJ1-2; TRBD1 matches at 9 bases. Per the germline V gene, CDR1 is ENHRY and CDR2 is SYGVKD. V trimming: 10 bases; J trimming: 4 bases; junction bases outside the gene matches: 10. The CDR3 is 14 amino acids. As DNA, the CDR3 is TGTGCCAGCATGGACGGGACAGGGTTCTATGGCTACACCTTC. It specifies CASMDGTGFYGYTF.

The chain links TRBV28 to TRBJ2-3, with unresolved D. Between the trimmed V and J ends, which lost 3 bases and 1 base, there was a span of 11 bases. Looked up from germline, CDR1 is MDHEN and CDR2 is SYDVKM. This CDR3 is built from 15 residues. The CDR3 DNA sequence: TGTGCCAGCAGTTTGATGGTAGGAGGCACAGATACGCAGTATTTT. It encodes CASSLMVGGTDTQYF.

The chain couples TRBV19 to TRBJ2-1; a weak D match, TRBD2 (6 bases). The CDR3 consists of 13 residues. V lost 3 bases to trimming and J lost 8 bases, with 11 bases between them. Per germline, CDR1 LNHDA and CDR2 SQIVND (reference sequence). CDR3 coding DNA: TGTGCCAGTAGTATTCGGGGAGGCCATGAGCAGTTCTTC. This translates into CASSIRGGHEQFF. Supplemented by reference TRBV19 and TRBJ2-1, the full variable domain reads DGGITQSPKYLFRKEGQNVTLSCEQNLNHDAMYWYRQDPGQGLRLIYYSQIVNDFQKGDIAEGYSVSREKKESFPLTVTSAQKNPTAFYLCASSIRGGHEQFFGPGTRLTVL.

The chain combines TRBV28 with TRBJ1-2; unclear D gene. The length of the CDR3 is 11 residues. The ends were cut back, 6 bases at V and 5 bases at J, with 7 bases in the middle. Germline V gene sequence: CDR1 MDHEN, CDR2 SYDVKM. The CDR3 spells CASSEGYGYTF. The CDR3 region has the DNA TGTGCCAGCAGCGAGGGTTATGGCTACACCTTC.